This T cell receptor (beta chain) was captured by sequencing in a study of OX40 agonist ivuxolimab in advanced cancers. Germline lookup yields CDR1 MNHNS and CDR2 SASEGT. The CDR3 spans 19 residues. V lost 4 bases and J lost 0; bases outside the gene matches: 18. Method: immunoSEQ multiplex PCR; TCRdb's copy keeps in-frame clones and lacks some. The repertoire holds roughly 65,000 clones, with roughly 91% as singletons. The sample was CD4+ or CD8+ T cells sorted from blood, taken in a trial of the OX40 agonist ivuxolimab. V is TRBV6-1 and J is TRBJ2-7; 7 nucleotides align to TRBD1. This clonotype originated in an adult with an advanced solid tumor such as melanoma, head and neck, liver or kidney cancer. The CDR3 DNA reads TGTGCCAGCAGTGGGGCTTGGGGCAGGGGGTCCCCTGTCTCCTACGAGCAGTACTTC. It codes for CASSGAWGRGSPVSYEQYF.